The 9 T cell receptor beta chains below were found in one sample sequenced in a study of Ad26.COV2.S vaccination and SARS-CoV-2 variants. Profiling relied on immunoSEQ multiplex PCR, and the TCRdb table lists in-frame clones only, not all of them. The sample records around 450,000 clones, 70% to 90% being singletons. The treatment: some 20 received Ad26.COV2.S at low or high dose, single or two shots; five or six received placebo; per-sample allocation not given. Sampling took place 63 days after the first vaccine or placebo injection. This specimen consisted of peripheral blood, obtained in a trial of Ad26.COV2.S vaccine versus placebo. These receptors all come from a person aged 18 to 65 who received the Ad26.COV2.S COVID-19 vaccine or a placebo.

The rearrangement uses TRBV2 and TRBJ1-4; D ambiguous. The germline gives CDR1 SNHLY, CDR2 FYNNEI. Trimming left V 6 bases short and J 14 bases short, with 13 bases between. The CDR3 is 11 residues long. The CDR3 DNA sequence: TGTGCCAGCAGCCCCGGTGTCGTGCTGTTTTTT. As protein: CASSPGVVLFF.

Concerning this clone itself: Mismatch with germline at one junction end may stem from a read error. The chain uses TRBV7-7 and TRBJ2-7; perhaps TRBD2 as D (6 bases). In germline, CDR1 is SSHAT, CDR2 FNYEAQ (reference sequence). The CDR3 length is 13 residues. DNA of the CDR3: TGTGCTAGCAGCTTAGTGGCGGGGTACGAGCAGTACTTC. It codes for CASSLVAGYEQYF.

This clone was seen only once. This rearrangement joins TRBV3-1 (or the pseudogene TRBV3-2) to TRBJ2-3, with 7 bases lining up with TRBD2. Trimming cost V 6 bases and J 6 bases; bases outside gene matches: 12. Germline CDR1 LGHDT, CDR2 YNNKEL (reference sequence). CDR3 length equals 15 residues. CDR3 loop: CASRPRQGGRDTQYF. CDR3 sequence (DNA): TGTGCCAGCAGACCGAGGCAGGGAGGGAGGGATACGCAGTATTTT.

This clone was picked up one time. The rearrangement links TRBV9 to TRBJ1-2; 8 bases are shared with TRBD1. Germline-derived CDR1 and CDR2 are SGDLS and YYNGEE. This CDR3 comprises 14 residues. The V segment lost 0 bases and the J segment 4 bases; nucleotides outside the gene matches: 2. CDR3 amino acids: CASSVGGTGYGYTF. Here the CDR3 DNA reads TGTGCCAGCAGCGTAGGGGGGACAGGCTATGGCTACACCTTC. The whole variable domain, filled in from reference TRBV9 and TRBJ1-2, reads DSGVTQTPKHLITATGQRVTLRCSPRSGDLSVYWYQQSLDQGLQFLIQYYNGEERAKGNILERFSAQQFPDLHSELNLSSLELGDSALYFCASSVGGTGYGYTFGSGTRLTVV.

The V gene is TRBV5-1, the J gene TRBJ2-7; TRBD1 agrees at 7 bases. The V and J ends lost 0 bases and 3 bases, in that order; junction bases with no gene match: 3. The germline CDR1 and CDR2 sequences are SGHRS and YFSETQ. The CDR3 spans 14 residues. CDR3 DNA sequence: TGCGCCAGCAGCTTGGTCGCAGGGGGCTACGAGCAGTACTTC. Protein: CASSLVAGGYEQYF.

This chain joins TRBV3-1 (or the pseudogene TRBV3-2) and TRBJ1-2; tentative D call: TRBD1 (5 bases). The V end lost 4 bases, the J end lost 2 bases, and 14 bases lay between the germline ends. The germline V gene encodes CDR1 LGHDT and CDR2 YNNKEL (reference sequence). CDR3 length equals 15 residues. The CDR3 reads CASSPRGGANYGYTF. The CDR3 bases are TGTGCCAGCAGCCCCCGCGGAGGGGCCAACTATGGCTACACCTTC.

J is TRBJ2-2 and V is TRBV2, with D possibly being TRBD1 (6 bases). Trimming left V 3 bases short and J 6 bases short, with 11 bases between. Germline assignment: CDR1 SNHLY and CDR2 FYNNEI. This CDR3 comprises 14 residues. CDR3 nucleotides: TGTGCCAGCAGTGAGGACAGATCGGCCGGGGAGCTGTTTTTT. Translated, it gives CASSEDRSAGELFF.

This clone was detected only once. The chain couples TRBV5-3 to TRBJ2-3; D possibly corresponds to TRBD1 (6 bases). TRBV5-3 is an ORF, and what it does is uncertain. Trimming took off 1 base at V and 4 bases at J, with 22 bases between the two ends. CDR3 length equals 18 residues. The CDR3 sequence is CARSLPKMGAPKADTQYF. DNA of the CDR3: TGTGCCAGAAGCTTGCCGAAAATGGGGGCCCCGAAAGCAGATACGCAGTATTTT.

CDR3 sequence (DNA): TGCGCCAGCATAGGACAGCTTAACTATGGCTACACCTTC. Protein: CASIGQLNYGYTF. This chain links TRBV10-2 with TRBJ1-2, with D possibly matching TRBD1 (6 bases). V lost 7 bases to trimming and J lost 1 base, with 10 bases between them. The CDR3 extends over 13 amino acids. CDR1 and CDR2 from the germline V gene are WSHSY and SAAADI.